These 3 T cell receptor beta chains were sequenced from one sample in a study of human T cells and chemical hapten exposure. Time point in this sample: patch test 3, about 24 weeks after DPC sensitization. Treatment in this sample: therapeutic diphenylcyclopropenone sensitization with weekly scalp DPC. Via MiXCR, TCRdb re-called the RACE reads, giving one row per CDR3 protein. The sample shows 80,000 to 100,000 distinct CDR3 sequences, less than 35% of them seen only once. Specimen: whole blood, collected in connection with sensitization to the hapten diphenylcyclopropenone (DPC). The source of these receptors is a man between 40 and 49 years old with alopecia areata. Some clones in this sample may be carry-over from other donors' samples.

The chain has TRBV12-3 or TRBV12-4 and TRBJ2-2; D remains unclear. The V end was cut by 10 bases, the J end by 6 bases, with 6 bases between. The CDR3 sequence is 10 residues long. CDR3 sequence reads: CATFSGELFF. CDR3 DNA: TGTGCCACGTTTTCCGGGGAGCTGTTTTTT.

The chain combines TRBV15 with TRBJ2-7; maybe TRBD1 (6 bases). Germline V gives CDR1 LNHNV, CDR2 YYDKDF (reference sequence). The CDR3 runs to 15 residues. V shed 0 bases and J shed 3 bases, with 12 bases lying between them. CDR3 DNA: TGTGCCACCAGCAGAGACCGTGGGGGCTACTACGAGCAGTACTTC. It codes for CATSRDRGGYYEQYF.

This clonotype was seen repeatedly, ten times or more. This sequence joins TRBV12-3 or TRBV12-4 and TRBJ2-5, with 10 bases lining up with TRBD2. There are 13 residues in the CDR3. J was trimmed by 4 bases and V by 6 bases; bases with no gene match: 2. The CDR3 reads CASSLAGVETQYF. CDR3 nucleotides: TGTGCCAGCAGCCTAGCGGGAGTAGAGACCCAGTACTTC.